The clone carrying this TCR beta chain was picked up a small number of times. This entry comes from a study of blood T cell repertoires in COVID-19. CDR1 and CDR2 (germline): SGHDT, YYEEEE. Trimming took 4 bases from V and 3 from J, leaving 19 bases between them. This CDR3 is 16 amino acids long. This table comes from immunoSEQ multiplex PCR, and its TCRdb copy is limited to in-frame clones, with some not included. The sample records around 78,000 clones, roughly 87% being singletons. The J gene is TRBJ2-5, the V gene TRBV5-6; perhaps TRBD2 as D (6 bases). The sample taken for sequencing was peripheral blood. This sequence originates from a human donor in a cohort sampled during active COVID-19. The chain's CDR3 is CASSKARDWTKETQYF. CDR3 in DNA: TGTGCCAGCAGCAAAGCTCGGGACTGGACGAAAGAGACCCAGTACTTC.